Included here is one T cell receptor (beta chain) sequence, with context. The CDR3 is 12 amino acids. Trimming cost V 1 base and J 2 bases, with 5 bases left between them. Per the germline V gene, CDR1 is SQVTM and CDR2 is ANQGSEA. This specimen comes from a study of T-cell memory formation after mild COVID-19. A single record per CDR3 protein comes from TCRdb applying MiXCR to the 5' RACE reads. The table includes a few hundred thousand distinct CDR3 sequences, roughly 21% detected once. Sample: PBMCs or a T cell subset sorted from them (not recorded which). The chain employs TRBV29-1 and TRBJ1-2; D ambiguous. The source is an adult woman who had mild COVID-19 (a few samples of this study predate the infection). Cell type and time point are not known. In DNA, the CDR3 is TGCAGCGTTGAAGTACCAAACTATGGCTACACCTTC. Its translation is CSVEVPNYGYTF.